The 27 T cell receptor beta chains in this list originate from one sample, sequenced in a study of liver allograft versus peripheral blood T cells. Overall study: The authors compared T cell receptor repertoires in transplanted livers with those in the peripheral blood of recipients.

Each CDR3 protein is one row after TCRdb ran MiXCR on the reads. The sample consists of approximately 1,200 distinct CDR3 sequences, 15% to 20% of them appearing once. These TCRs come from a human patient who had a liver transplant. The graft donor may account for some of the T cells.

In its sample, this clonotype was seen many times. CDR3 bases: TGTGCCAGCAGTTTATCCTTCCACTCTGGAAACACCATATATTTT. It codes for CASSLSFHSGNTIYF. The rearrangement joins TRBV27 to TRBJ1-3, with D uncertain. V lost 0 bases and J 0 bases, leaving 6 bases between the germline ends. The CDR3 is 15 amino acids. The germline V gene has CDR1 MNHEY and CDR2 SMNVEV (reference sequence).

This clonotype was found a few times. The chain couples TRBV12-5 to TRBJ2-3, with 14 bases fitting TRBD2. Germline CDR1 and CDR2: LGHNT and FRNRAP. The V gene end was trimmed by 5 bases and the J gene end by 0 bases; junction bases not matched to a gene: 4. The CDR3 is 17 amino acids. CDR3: CASGPGTSGGSTDTQYF. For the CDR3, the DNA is TGTGCTAGTGGTCCAGGGACTAGCGGGGGCAGCACAGATACGCAGTATTTT. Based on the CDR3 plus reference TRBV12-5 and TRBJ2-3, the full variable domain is DARVTQTPRHKVTEMGQEVTMRCQPILGHNTVFWYRQTMMQGLELLAYFRNRAPLDDSGMPKDRFSAEMPDATLATLKIQPSEPRDSAVYFCASGPGTSGGSTDTQYFGPGTRLTVL.

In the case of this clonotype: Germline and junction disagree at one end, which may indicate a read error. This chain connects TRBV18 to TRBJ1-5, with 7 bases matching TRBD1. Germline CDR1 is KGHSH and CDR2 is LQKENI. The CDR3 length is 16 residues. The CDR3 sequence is CVSSPTTGVGNQPQHF. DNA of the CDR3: TGTGTCAGCTCACCTACCACAGGGGTCGGCAATCAGCCCCAGCATTTT.

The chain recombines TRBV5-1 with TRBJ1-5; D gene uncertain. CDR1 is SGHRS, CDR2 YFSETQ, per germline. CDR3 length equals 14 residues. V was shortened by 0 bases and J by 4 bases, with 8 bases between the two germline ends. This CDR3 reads CASSLEGINQPQHF. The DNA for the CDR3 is TGCGCCAGCAGCTTGGAGGGCATTAATCAGCCCCAGCATTTT.

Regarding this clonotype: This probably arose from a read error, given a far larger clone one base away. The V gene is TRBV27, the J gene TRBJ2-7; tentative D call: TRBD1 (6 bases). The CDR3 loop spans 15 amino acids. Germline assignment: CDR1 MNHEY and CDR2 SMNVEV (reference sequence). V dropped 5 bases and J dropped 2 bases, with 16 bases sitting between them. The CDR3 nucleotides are TGTGCCAGCAGTGACCCGGACAGACATCCCTACGAGCAGTACTTC. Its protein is CASSDPDRHPYEQYF.

In DNA, the CDR3 is TGTGCCAGCAGCCCCTGGGATTTTGGCGGGACCTACGAGCAGTACTTC. This codes for CASSPWDFGGTYEQYF. The chain is built from TRBV6-2 or TRBV6-3 and TRBJ2-7, with D possibly TRBD2 on 6 matching bases. The germline V gene has CDR1 MNHEY and CDR2 SVGEGT. Trimming took off 6 bases at V and 2 bases at J, with 20 bases between the two ends. This CDR3 has 16 amino acids.

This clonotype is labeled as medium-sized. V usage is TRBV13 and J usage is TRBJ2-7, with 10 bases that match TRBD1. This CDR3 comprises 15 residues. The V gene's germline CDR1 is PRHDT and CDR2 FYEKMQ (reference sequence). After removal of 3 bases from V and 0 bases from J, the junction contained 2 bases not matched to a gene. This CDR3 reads CASSFRTGGSYEQYF. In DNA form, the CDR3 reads TGTGCCAGCAGCTTCCGGACAGGGGGCTCCTACGAGCAGTACTTC.

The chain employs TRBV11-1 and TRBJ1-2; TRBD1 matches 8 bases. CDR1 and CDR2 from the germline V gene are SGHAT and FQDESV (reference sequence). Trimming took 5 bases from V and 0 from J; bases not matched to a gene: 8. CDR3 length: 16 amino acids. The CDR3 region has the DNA TGTGCCAGCAGCGCGGACAGGGTTGGGACTAACTATGGCTACACCTTC. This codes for CASSADRVGTNYGYTF. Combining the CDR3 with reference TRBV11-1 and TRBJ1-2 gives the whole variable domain EAEVAQSPRYKITEKSQAVAFWCDPISGHATLYWYRQILGQGPELLVQFQDESVVDDSQLPKDRFSAERLKGVDSTLKIQPAELGDSAMYLCASSADRVGTNYGYTFGSGTRLTVV.

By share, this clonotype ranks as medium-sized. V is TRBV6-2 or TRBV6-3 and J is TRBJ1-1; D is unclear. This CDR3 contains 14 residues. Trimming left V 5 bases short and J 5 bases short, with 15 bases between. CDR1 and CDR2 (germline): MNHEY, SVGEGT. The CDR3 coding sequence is TGTGCCAGCAGTCCCAGACACCAAGTAACTGAAGCTTTCTTT. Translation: CASSPRHQVTEAFF.

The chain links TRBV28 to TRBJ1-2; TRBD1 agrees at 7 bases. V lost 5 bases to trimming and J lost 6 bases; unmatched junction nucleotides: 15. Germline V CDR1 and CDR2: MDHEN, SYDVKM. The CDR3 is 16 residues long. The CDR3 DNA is TGTGCCAGCAGTCACATGAGTGACAGGGAGGTTGATGGCTACACCTTC. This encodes CASSHMSDREVDGYTF.

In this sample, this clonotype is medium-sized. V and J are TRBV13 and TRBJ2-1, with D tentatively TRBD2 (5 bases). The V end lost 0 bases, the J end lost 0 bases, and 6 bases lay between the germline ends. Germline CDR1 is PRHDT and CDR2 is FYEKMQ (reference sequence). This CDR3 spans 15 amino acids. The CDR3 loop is CASSLGGSSYNEQFF. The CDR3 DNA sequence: TGTGCCAGCAGCTTAGGGGGGAGCTCCTACAATGAGCAGTTCTTC.

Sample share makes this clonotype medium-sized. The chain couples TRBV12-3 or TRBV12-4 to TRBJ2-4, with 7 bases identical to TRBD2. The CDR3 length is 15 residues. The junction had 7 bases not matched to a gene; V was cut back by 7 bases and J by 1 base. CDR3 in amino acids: CASTRAGIAKNIQYF. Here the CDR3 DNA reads TGTGCCAGCACCCGAGCGGGGATCGCCAAAAACATTCAGTACTTC.

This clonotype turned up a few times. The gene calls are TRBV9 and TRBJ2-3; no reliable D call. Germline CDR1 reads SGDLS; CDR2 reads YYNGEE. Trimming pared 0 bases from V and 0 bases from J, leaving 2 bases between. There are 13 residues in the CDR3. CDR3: CASSVVSTDTQYF. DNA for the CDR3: TGTGCCAGCAGCGTAGTAAGCACAGATACGCAGTATTTT. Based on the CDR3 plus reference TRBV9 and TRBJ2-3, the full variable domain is DSGVTQTPKHLITATGQRVTLRCSPRSGDLSVYWYQQSLDQGLQFLIQYYNGEERAKGNILERFSAQQFPDLHSELNLSSLELGDSALYFCASSVVSTDTQYFGPGTRLTVL.

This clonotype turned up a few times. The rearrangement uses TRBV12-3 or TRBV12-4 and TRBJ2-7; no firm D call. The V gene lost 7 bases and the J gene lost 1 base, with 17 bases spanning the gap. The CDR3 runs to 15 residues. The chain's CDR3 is CASTLEVPSSYEQYF. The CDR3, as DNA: TGTGCCAGCACCTTAGAAGTCCCCAGTTCCTACGAGCAGTACTTC.

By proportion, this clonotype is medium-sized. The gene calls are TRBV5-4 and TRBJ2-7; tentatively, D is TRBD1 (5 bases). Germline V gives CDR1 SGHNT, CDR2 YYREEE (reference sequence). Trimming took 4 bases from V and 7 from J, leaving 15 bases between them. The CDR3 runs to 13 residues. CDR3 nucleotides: TGTGCCAGCAGCCAGGTGACAGATCCTGAGCAGTACTTC. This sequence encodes CASSQVTDPEQYF.

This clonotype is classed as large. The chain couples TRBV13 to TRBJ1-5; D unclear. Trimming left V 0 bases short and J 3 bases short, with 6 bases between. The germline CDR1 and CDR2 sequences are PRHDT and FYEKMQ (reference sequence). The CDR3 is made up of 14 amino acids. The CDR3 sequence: CASSLGKNNQPQHF. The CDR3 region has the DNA TGTGCCAGCAGCTTAGGCAAAAACAATCAGCCCCAGCATTTT. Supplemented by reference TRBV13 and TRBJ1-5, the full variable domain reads AAGVIQSPRHLIKEKRETATLKCYPIPRHDTVYWYQQGPGQDPQFLISFYEKMQSDKGSIPDRFSAQQFSDYHSELNMSSLELGDSALYFCASSLGKNNQPQHFGDGTRLSIL.

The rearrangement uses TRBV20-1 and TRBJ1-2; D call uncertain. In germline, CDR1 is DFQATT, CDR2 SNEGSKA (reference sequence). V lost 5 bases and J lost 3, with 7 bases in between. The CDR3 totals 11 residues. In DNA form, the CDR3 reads TGCAGTGCTTCCTCAGACTATGGCTACACCTTC. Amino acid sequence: CSASSDYGYTF.

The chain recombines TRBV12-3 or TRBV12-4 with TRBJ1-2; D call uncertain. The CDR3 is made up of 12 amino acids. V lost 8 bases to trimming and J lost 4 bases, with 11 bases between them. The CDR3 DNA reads TGTGCCAGCTGCTGCGATATCTATGGCTACACCTTC. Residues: CASCCDIYGYTF.

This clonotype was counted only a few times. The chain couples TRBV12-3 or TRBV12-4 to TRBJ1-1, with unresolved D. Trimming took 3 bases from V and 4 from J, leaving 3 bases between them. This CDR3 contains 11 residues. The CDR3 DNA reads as TGTGCCAGCAGTTTTTCCACTGAAGCTTTCTTT. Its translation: CASSFSTEAFF.

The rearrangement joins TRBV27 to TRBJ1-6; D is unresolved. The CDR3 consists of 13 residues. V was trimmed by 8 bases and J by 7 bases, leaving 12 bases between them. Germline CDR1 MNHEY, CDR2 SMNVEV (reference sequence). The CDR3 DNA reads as TGTGCCAGCGGGGAGACTTACAATTCACCCCTCCACTTT. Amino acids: CASGETYNSPLHF.

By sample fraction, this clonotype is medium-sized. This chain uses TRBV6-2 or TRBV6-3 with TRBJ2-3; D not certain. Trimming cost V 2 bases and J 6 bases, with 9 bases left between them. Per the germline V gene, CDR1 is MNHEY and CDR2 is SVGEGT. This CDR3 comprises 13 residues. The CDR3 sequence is CASSYGLIDTQYF. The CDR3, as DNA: TGTGCCAGCAGTTACGGGCTGATCGATACGCAGTATTTT.

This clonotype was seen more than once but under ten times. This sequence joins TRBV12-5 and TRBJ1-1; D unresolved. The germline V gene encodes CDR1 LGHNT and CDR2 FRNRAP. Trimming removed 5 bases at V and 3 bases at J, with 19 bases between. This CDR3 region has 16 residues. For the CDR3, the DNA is TGTGCTAGTGGTGCTCCCGGTTGGACCGCAGACACTGAAGCTTTCTTT. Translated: CASGAPGWTADTEAFF.

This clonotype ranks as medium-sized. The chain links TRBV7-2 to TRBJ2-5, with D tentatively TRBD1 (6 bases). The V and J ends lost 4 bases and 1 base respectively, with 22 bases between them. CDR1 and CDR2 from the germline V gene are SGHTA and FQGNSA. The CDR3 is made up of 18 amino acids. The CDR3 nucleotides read TGTGCCAGCAGCTCGGACAGAGGAGGATGGATGGGCCAAGAGACCCAGTACTTC. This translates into CASSSDRGGWMGQETQYF.

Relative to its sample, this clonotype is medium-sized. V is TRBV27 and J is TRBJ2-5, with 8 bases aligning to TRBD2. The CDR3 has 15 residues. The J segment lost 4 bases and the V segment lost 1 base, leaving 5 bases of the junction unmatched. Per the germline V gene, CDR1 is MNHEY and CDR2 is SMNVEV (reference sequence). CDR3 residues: CASSLYGGAGETQYF. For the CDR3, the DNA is TGTGCCAGCAGTTTATACGGGGGGGCAGGAGAGACCCAGTACTTC.

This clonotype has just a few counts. Written as DNA, the CDR3 is TGTGCCAGCAGTGTCGGGACTAGCGGGAAGTACGAGCAGTACTTC. The encoded protein is CASSVGTSGKYEQYF. The rearrangement links TRBV25-1 to TRBJ2-7, with 13 bases identical to TRBD2. In germline, CDR1 is MGHDK, CDR2 SYGVNS. The CDR3 length is 15 residues. V was pared by 4 bases and J by 4 bases, with 4 bases of the junction left unmatched.

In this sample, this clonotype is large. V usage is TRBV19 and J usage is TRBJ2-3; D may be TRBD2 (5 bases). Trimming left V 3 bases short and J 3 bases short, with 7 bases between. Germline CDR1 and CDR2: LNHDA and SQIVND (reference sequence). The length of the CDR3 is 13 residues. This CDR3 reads CASSITGTDTQYF. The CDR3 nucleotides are TGTGCCAGTAGTATCACGGGAACAGATACGCAGTATTTT.

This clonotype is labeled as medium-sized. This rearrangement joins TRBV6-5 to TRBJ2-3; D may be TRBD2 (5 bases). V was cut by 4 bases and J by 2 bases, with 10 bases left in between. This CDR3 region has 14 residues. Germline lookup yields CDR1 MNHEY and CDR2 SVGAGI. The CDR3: CASSWTEDTDTQYF. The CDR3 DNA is TGTGCCAGCAGTTGGACGGAGGACACAGATACGCAGTATTTT.